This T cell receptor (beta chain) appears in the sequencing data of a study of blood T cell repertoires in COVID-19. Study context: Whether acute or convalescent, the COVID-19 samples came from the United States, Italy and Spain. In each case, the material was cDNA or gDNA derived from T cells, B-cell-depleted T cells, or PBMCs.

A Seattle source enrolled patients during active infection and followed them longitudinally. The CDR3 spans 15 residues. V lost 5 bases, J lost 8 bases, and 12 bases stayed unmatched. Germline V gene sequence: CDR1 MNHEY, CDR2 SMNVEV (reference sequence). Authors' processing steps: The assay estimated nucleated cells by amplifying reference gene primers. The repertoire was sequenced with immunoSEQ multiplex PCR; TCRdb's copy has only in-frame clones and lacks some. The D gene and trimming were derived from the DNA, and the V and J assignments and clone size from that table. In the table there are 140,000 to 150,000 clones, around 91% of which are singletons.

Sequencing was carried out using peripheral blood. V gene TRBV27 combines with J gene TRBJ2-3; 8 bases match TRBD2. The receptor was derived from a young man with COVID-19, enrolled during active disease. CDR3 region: CASSLTLAGRGTQYF. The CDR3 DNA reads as TGTGCCAGCAGTCTGACCCTAGCGGGTAGAGGTACGCAGTATTTT.